This TCR beta chain was sequenced during a study of vaccination and CD4 T cells after COVID-19. Overall study: Six male and four female convalescents took part, two of them Hispanic. Cells received overlapping spike peptides from SARS-CoV-2, HCoV-NL63, HCoV-OC43 and HCoV-229E as stimulation. Cultures serving as controls received a peptide pool (CEFX or HIV-1 Nef) or no peptide.

As to this clonotype: Its antigen is not identified.

Sequenced with the Oncomine TCR Beta short-read assay was DNA taken from cultured CD4+ T cells. Genomic DNA was isolated from CD4+ T cells that had been cultured. TCRdb redid the calling of the PCR reads with MiXCR, one entry per CDR3 protein. The data show 15,000 to 20,000 distinct CDR3 sequences, roughly 74% seen once. CDR3 length: 19 residues. The V end lost 6 bases, the J end lost 1 base, and 25 bases lay between the germline ends. Treatment of the sample: approximately 9-day PBMC culture with coronavirus spike peptide pools or control peptides (ViraFEST assay). This clonotype originated in a human donor who had recovered from COVID-19. The rearrangement uses TRBV23-1 and TRBJ1-5; D might be TRBD1 (5 bases). TRBV23-1 is an ORF, and what it does is uncertain. Sequencing was performed on CD4+ T cells from blood, cultured in vitro. CDR3 residues: CASSSHDRDLDYSNQPQHF. The CDR3 DNA reads as TGCGCCAGCAGCTCCCACGACCGGGACCTTGACTACAGCAATCAGCCCCAGCATTTT.